This TCR beta chain came from a study of T cells after yellow fever vaccination. General observations from the study: Reappearance after the booster was seen for most primary-vaccination clones, at 96% CD4 and 75% to 90% CD8. There was a small share of clonotypes that showed up in both the CD4 and CD8 compartments.

This clonotype has a count of ten or more. Its specificity is not known. TCRdb itself ran the 5' RACE reads through MiXCR, one entry per CDR3 protein. This sample carries 70,000 or so distinct CDR3 sequences, approximately 5.9% of them seen once, and the ten largest clones take around 2.1%. With 4 bases clipped from V and 4 bases from J, the junction kept 12 bases outside the gene matches. The CDR3 has 18 residues. Germline lookup yields CDR1 PRHDT and CDR2 FYEKMQ (reference sequence). V is TRBV13 and J is TRBJ2-2, with TRBD2 identical over 10 bases. The input for sequencing was CD4+ T cells sorted from PBMCs, taken around 15 days after the first yellow fever vaccination. The clonotype was recovered from a man aged 18 to 30 who received the YFV17D yellow fever vaccine. The CDR3 sequence is CASSSKNPGLASTGELFF. Written as DNA, the CDR3 is TGTGCCAGCAGCTCCAAAAACCCGGGACTAGCGAGCACCGGGGAGCTGTTTTTT.